This TCR beta chain was documented in a study of blood T cell repertoires in COVID-19. The wider study: Researchers got acute and convalescent COVID-19 samples from the United States, Italy and Spain. T cells, B-cell-depleted T cells, or PBMCs supplied cDNA or gDNA.

CDR1 is MDHEN and CDR2 is SYDVKM in the germline V gene. The CDR3 runs to 17 residues. Trimming pared 5 bases from V and 0 bases from J, leaving 19 bases between. Sequencing used immunoSEQ multiplex PCR; TCRdb keeps in-frame clones, though not all of them. Of about 96,000 clones listed, approximately 90% were seen once; the top ten hold more than 3.5%. The chain employs TRBV28 and TRBJ2-5, with D possibly TRBD2 on 6 matching bases. Sequencing was done on a sample of peripheral blood. The receptor was derived from a human donor with COVID-19, enrolled during active disease. The donor label of this sample is uncertain. The DNA of the CDR3 is TGTGCCAGCAGTGCCAACCCGGGACGGGGGTACCAAGAGACCCAGTACTTC. Protein: CASSANPGRGYQETQYF.